This TCR beta chain came from a study of blood T cell repertoires in COVID-19. Study at large: COVID-19 samples collected from the United States, Italy and Spain covered acute and convalescent phases.

Original data processing: Reference gene primers were amplified, and this amplification served to estimate nucleated cell counts. Sequenced by immunoSEQ multiplex PCR; TCRdb stores in-frame clones only, minus some. The V and J calls and clone size were taken over from that table, and D and trimming were inferred from the DNA. The table records fewer than 400,000 clones, approximately 83% of them present only once. The V and J ends lost 3 bases and 4 bases respectively, with 10 bases between them. CDR1 and CDR2 (germline): SGHRS, YFSETQ. The CDR3 has 13 amino acids. Input material: PBMCs or T cells enriched from blood (not recorded which). This chain joins TRBV5-1 and TRBJ1-2, with D possibly being TRBD1 (6 bases). The sequence derives from a man aged 25-40 years who had recovered from COVID-19. This CDR3 reads CASSSGQLYGYTF. The CDR3 DNA reads as TGCGCCAGCAGCTCAGGACAGCTCTATGGCTACACCTTC.